This T cell receptor beta chain was found in a study of T cell responses to AZD1222 COVID-19 vaccine. Remarks on this clone: What it binds is unknown.

Study-level findings and limits: A mostly white British donor set with more females was recruited, and clonal diversity was possibly underestimated. The study found Spike-specific TCR breadth and depth rose after two AZD1222 doses. Repertoire collection took place solely once the T cell response had peaked.

Using immunoSEQ multiplex PCR, the repertoire was profiled, and TCRdb retains in-frame clones only, with some absent. Here the sample spans about 120,000 clones, over 75% being singletons. Germline V gene data show CDR1 as SNHLY and CDR2 as FYNNEI. The V segment lost 10 bases and the J segment 2 bases; nucleotides outside the gene matches: 18. The CDR3 is 19 amino acids. This specimen was peripheral blood, taken 28 days after the second dose of the MenACWY control vaccine. This sequence joins TRBV2 and TRBJ2-3; 13 nucleotides match TRBD2. The TCR sequence derives from an adult who received the MenACWY meningococcal vaccine as a control. CDR3: CANEGLAGRGPLHTDTQYF. The CDR3 DNA reads as TGTGCCAACGAGGGACTAGCGGGAAGGGGGCCCCTCCACACAGATACGCAGTATTTT.